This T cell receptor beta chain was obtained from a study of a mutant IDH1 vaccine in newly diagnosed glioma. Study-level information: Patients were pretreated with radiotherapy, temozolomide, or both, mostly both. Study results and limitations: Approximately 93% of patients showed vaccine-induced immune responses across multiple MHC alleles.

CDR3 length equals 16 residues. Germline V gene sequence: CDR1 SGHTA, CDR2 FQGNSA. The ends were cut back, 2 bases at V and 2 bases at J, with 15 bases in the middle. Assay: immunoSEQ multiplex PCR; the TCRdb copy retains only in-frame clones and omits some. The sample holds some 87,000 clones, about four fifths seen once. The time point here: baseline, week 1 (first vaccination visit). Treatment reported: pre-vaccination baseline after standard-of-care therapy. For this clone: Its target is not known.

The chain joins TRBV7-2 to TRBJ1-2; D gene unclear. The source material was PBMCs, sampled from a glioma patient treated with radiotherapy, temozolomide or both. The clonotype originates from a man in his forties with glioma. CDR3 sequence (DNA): TGTGCCAGCAGCTTACCCGGACGCCCTAGCAACTATGGCTACACCTTC. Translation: CASSLPGRPSNYGYTF.